This TCR beta chain was identified in a study of vaccination effects on CD4 cells after COVID-19. CDR1 and CDR2 (germline): MGHRA, YSYEKL. The CDR3 sequence is 16 residues long. Between the trimmed V and J ends, which lost 0 bases and 1 base, there was a span of 12 bases. A few counts support this clone. The antigen is not known. Sequencing was performed with immunoSEQ multiplex PCR; in TCRdb, only in-frame clones are kept and a portion is missing. The sample consists of 50,000 to 60,000 clones, under 75% of them appearing once. Before sequencing, viral peptide pools were used by the ViraFEST assay to expand antigen-specific CD4+ T cells. Culturing for ten to eleven days preceded CD4+ T cell isolation. Vaccine recipients, nucleocapsid antibody negative, had no prior SARS-CoV-2 infection.

The chain carries TRBV4-1 and TRBJ1-1, with D unresolved. Sequenced material: CD4+ T cells from PBMCs cultured with SARS-CoV-2 spike peptides, taken before COVID-19 vaccination. The sequence derives from a human donor who received a COVID-19 vaccine. The CDR3 here is CASSQDMGGWNTEAFF. Written as DNA, the CDR3 is TGCGCCAGCAGCCAAGATATGGGTGGATGGAACACTGAAGCTTTCTTT.